This section outlines one T cell receptor (beta chain) sequence together with its context. What it binds is not known. The assay was immunoSEQ multiplex PCR, and TCRdb's table has in-frame clones only and misses some. The sample includes some 120,000 clones, 80% of them seen just once. The record originates from a study of a mutant IDH1 vaccine in newly diagnosed glioma. The wider study: Vaccines began 4-6 weeks after radiotherapy alone, or with temozolomide cycles. Before enrollment, patients got radiotherapy alone, temozolomide alone, or mostly the combination. Treatment recipients were around 62% male and around 38% female, and their mean age was roughly 40 years.

Stated time point: week 11, during vaccination. Every vaccination contained 300 ug of the mutant IDH1 20-mer peptide and was paired with topical imiquimod. Astrocytomas that were new, WHO grade 3 or 4, IDH1-mutant and ATRX-lost were present in the donors. This sequence was found in a man in his forties or fifties with glioma. Sequencing used PBMCs, obtained from a glioma patient whose treatment included an IDH1 peptide vaccine.

The CDR3, as DNA: TGTGCCAGCAGCCAAGATCCTCGGAGTCAGCTCTACACTGAAGCTTTCTTT. Amino acids: CASSQDPRSQLYTEAFF. The genes are TRBV7-9 and TRBJ1-1; D remains unclear. V lost 5 bases to trimming and J lost 3 bases, with 22 bases between them. The CDR3 extends over 17 amino acids. In germline, CDR1 is SEHNR, CDR2 FQNEAQ (reference sequence).